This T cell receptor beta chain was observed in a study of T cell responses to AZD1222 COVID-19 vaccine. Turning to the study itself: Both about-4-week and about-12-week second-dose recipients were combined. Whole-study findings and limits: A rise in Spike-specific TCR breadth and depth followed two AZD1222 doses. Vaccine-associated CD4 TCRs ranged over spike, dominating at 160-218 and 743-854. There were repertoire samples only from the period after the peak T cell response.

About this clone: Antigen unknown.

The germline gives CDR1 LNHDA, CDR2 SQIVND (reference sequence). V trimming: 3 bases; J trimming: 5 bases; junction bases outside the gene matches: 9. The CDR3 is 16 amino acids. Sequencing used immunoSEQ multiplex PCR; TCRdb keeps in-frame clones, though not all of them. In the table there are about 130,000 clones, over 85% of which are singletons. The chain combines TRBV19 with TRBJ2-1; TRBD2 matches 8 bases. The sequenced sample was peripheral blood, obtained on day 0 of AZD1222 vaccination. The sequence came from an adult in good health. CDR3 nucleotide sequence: TGTGCCAGTAGTATTGAGGCTAGCGGGTCTCACAATGAGCAGTTCTTC. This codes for CASSIEASGSHNEQFF.